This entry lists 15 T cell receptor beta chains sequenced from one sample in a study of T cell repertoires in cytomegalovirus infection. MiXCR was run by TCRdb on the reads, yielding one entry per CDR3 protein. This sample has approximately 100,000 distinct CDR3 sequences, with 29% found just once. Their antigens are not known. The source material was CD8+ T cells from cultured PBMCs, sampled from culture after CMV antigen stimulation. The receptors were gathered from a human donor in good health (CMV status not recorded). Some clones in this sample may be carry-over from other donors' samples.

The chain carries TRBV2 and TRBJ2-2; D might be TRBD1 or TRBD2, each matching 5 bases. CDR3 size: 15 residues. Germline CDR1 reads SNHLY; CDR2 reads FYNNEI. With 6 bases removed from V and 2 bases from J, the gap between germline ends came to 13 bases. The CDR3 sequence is CASRAVGPNTGELFF. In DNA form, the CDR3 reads TGTGCCAGCAGAGCCGTGGGACCAAACACCGGGGAGCTGTTTTTT.

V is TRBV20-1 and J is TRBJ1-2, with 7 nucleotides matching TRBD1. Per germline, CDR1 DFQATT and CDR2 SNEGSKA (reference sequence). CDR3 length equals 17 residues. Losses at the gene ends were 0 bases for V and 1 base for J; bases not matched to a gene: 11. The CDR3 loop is CSARDSDRPPVNYGYTF. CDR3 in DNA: TGCAGTGCTAGAGATTCGGACAGGCCGCCTGTTAACTATGGCTACACCTTC.

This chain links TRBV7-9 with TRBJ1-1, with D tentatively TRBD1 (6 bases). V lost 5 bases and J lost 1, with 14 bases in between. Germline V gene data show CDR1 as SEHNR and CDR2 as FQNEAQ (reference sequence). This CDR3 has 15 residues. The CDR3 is CASSIPGHKNTEAFF. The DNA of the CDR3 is TGTGCCAGCAGCATTCCGGGACATAAGAACACTGAAGCTTTCTTT. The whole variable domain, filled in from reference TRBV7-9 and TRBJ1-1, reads DTGVSQNPRHKITKRGQNVTFRCDPISEHNRLYWYRQTLGQGPEFLTYFQNEAQLEKSRLLSDRFSAERPKGSFSTLEIQRTEQGDSAMYLCASSIPGHKNTEAFFGQGTRLTVV.

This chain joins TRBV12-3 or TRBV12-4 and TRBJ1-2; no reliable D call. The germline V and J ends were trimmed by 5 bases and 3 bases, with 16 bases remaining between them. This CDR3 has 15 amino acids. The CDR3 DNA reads TGTGCCAGCAGTCCAGACTTAGGGTACTACTATGGCTACACCTTC. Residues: CASSPDLGYYYGYTF.

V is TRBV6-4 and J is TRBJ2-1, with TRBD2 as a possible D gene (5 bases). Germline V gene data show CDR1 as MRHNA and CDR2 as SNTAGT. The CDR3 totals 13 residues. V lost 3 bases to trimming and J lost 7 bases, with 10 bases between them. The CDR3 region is CASSESGVNEQFF. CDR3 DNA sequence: TGTGCCAGCAGTGAGTCCGGGGTGAATGAGCAGTTCTTC.

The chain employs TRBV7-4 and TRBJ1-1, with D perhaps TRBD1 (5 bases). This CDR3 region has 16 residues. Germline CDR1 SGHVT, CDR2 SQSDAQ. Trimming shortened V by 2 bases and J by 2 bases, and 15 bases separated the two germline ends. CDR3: CASSLKVGGVNTEAFF. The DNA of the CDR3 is TGTGCCAGCAGCTTAAAAGTCGGGGGAGTAAACACTGAAGCTTTCTTT.

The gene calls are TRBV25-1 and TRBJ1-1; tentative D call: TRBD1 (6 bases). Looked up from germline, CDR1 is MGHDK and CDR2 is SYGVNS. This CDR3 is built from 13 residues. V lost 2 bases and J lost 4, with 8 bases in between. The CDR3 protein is CASSEVGATEAFF. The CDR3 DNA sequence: TGTGCCAGCAGTGAAGTGGGGGCCACTGAAGCTTTCTTT.

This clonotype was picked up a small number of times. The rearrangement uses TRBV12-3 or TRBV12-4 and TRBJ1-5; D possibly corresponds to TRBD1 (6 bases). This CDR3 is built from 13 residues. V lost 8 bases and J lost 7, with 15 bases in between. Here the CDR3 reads CASGEGVGQPQHF. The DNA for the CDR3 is TGTGCCAGCGGAGAGGGGGTGGGGCAGCCCCAGCATTTT.

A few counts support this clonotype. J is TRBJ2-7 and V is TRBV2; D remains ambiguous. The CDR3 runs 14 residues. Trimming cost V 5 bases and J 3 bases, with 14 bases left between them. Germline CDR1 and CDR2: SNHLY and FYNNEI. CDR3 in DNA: TGTGCCAGCAGTTTGACTCCATCCTTCTACGAGCAGTACTTC. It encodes CASSLTPSFYEQYF.

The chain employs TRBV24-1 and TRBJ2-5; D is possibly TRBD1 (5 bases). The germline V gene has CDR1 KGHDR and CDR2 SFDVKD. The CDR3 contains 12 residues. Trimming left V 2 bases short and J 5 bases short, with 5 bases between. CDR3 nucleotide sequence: TGTGCCACCAGTGATTCAGGGGAGACCCAGTACTTC. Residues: CATSDSGETQYF.

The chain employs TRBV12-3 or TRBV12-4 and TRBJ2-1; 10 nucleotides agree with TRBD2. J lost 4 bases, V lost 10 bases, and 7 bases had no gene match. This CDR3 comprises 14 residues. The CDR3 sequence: CAIWPLAGYNEQFF. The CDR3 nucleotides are TGTGCCATTTGGCCACTAGCGGGGTACAATGAGCAGTTCTTC.

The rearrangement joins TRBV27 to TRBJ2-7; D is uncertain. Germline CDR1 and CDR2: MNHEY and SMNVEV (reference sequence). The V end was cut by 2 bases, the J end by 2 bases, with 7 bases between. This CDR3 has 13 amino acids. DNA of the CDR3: TGTGCCAGCAGTTTAGCAGGTCCCTACGAGCAGTACTTC. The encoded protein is CASSLAGPYEQYF.

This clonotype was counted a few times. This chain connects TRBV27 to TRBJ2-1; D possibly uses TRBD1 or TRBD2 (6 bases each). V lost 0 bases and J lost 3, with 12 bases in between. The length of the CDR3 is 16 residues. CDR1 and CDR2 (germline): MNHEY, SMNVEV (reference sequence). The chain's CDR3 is CASSLSAGGNYNEQFF. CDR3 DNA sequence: TGTGCCAGCAGTTTATCTGCCGGGGGCAACTACAATGAGCAGTTCTTC.

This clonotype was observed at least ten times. CDR3 nucleotides: TGTGCCAGCAGTCCGGGACTAGCGGCCTACGAGCAGTACTTC. Protein sequence: CASSPGLAAYEQYF. The V and J genes are TRBV6-1 and TRBJ2-7; 11 positions match TRBD2. Germline V lookup: CDR1 MNHNS, CDR2 SASEGT. V was clipped by 5 bases and J by 2 bases; unmatched bases: 2. This CDR3 is 14 amino acids long.

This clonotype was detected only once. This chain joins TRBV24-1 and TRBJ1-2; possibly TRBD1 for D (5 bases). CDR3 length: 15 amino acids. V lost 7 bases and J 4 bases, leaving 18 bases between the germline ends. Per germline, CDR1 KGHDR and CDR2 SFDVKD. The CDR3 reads CATSRRGPPAYGYTF. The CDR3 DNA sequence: TGTGCCACCAGCCGGAGGGGCCCCCCAGCCTATGGCTACACCTTC.